A selection of T cell receptor beta chains follows, all from one sample in a study of blood T cells in healthy people across ages. TCRdb redid the calling of the 5' RACE reads with MiXCR, one entry per CDR3 protein. Seen here are approximately 810,000 distinct CDR3 sequences, about 30% observed once, and the top ten hold roughly 17%. The source material was blood. Receptor source: an elderly woman in good health. CDR3s include the opening cysteine and the closing phenylalanine or tryptophan. The D gene is left open where the match is weak. Clone size is given for some rows only: seen once, a few or many times, or a class if the clone is expanded.

V: TRBV6-1; J: TRBJ2-2; D: -; size: -; DNA: TGTGCCAGCAGTTTCGCTTTTTCGGGGAACACCGGGGAGCTGTTTTTT; CDR3: CASSFAFSGNTGELFF
V: TRBV6-2/TRBV6-3; J: TRBJ2-7; D: -; size: many; DNA: TGTGCCAGCAGTCTTCACTGGGGCTACGAGCAGTACTTC; CDR3: CASSLHWGYEQYF
V: TRBV21-1; J: TRBJ2-1; D: -; size: many; DNA: -; CDR3: CASTSSGQFF
V: TRBV24-1; J: TRBJ2-3; D: -; size: few; DNA: TGTGCCACCAGTGATCGACAGTACCGCACAGATACGCAGTATTTT; CDR3: CATSDRQYRTDTQYF
V: TRBV6-2/TRBV6-3; J: TRBJ2-3; D: TRBD1; size: many; DNA: TGTGCCAGCAACTACAGGGGTTACACAGATACGCAGTATTTT; CDR3: CASNYRGYTDTQYF
V: TRBV29-1; J: TRBJ2-1; D: TRBD1; size: many; DNA: TGCAGCGCCTCGACAGGGGGAGTCTACAATGAGCAGTTCTTC; CDR3: CSASTGGVYNEQFF
V: TRBV7-2; J: TRBJ2-7; D: TRBD1; size: many; DNA: TGTGCCAGCAGCCCAAAATGGACAGGGGGCGAGCAGTACTTC; CDR3: CASSPKWTGGEQYF
V: TRBV7-2; J: TRBJ2-1; D: -; size: -; DNA: TGTACCAGCAGCTGGCCCGGTGAGCAGTTCTTC; CDR3: CTSSWPGEQFF
V: TRBV20-1; J: TRBJ2-5; D: TRBD1; size: few; DNA: TGCAGTGCTAGGGGGACAGAGGGGCTGGAGACCCAGTACTTC; CDR3: CSARGTEGLETQYF
V: TRBV5-6; J: TRBJ2-7; D: TRBD1; size: -; DNA: TGTGCCTGCAGTAACAGGGGTTACGAGCAGTACTTC; CDR3: CACSNRGYEQYF
V: TRBV10-2; J: TRBJ1-5; D: -; size: few; DNA: TGCGCCAGCAGTGATAGGGCAGGGTTCGTGGGCAATCAGCCCCAGCATTTT; CDR3: CASSDRAGFVGNQPQHF
V: TRBV28; J: TRBJ2-1; D: TRBD2; size: many; DNA: TGTGCCAGCAGTTTCCCTAAAAGCGGGGGAAGCTCCTACAATGAGCAGTTCTTC; CDR3: CASSFPKSGGSSYNEQFF
V: TRBV7-2; J: TRBJ2-6; D: -; size: -; DNA: TGTGCCAGCAGCTTAAGACTCCTGATCTCTGGGGCCAACGTCCTGACTTTC; CDR3: CASSLRLLISGANVLTF
V: TRBV6-2/TRBV6-3; J: TRBJ1-4; D: -; size: few; DNA: TGTGCCAGCAGACCTACAGGGAAGTCTAATGAAAAACTGTTTTTT; CDR3: CASRPTGKSNEKLFF
V: TRBV2; J: TRBJ2-4; D: -; size: many; DNA: TGTGCCAGCAGTGCAGAAGGGGGGGGGGCCAAAAACATTCAGTACTTC; CDR3: CASSAEGGGAKNIQYF
V: TRBV12-3/TRBV12-4; J: TRBJ2-3; D: -; size: many; DNA: TGTGCCAGCAGTGAAACAGATACGCAGTATTTT; CDR3: CASSETDTQYF
V: TRBV20-1; J: TRBJ2-3; D: -; size: -; DNA: TGCAGTGCTACCCACAGGGCGATGGGGTACTATCACACAGATACGCAGTATTTT; CDR3: CSATHRAMGYYHTDTQYF
V: TRBV5-1; J: TRBJ2-1; D: -; size: -; DNA: TGCGCCAGCAGCTTGTCAGGACGGACGGGGGCCTACGAGCAGTTCTTC; CDR3: CASSLSGRTGAYEQFF
V: TRBV7-2; J: TRBJ2-2; D: -; size: few; DNA: TGTGCCAGCAGCTCAAGCCGGGGGAGCACCGGGGAGCTGTTTTTT; CDR3: CASSSSRGSTGELFF
V: TRBV29-1; J: TRBJ2-3; D: TRBD2; size: many; DNA: TGCAGCGTGGAGGGGGTAGCGGGGGGGCCCATCACAGATACGCAGTATTTT; CDR3: CSVEGVAGGPITDTQYF
V: TRBV29-1; J: TRBJ1-2; D: -; size: once; DNA: TGCAGCGTTACGGGGGTCTATGGCCACACCTTC; CDR3: CSVTGVYGHTF
V: TRBV9; J: TRBJ2-7; D: -; size: many; DNA: TGTGCCAGCAGCGTTCGAGGGGACGGCGAGCAGTACTTC; CDR3: CASSVRGDGEQYF
V: TRBV4-3; J: TRBJ2-1; D: TRBD1; size: many; DNA: TGCGCCAGCAGTCACAGCTTCGACAGGGGCCGTTTAAGGCAGTTCTTC; CDR3: CASSHSFDRGRLRQFF
V: TRBV5-1; J: TRBJ1-2; D: -; size: many; DNA: TGCGCCAGCAGCTTGGGGACGGCAGATGGCTACACCTTC; CDR3: CASSLGTADGYTF
V: TRBV6-1; J: TRBJ1-1; D: TRBD1; size: many; DNA: TGTGCCAGCAGTGAAAGAGGACCCGGGACAGTGAACACTGAAGCTTTCTTT; CDR3: CASSERGPGTVNTEAFF
V: TRBV6-2/TRBV6-3; J: TRBJ2-1; D: TRBD1; size: many; DNA: TGTGCCAGCTCAGAGACTGGGACAGGGGCCCTCAATGAGCAGTTCTTC; CDR3: CASSETGTGALNEQFF
V: TRBV9; J: TRBJ1-4; D: -; size: many; DNA: TGTGCCAGCAGCGGGACGGATTCAATCGTCGGTAATGAAAAACTGTTTTTT; CDR3: CASSGTDSIVGNEKLFF
V: TRBV7-9; J: TRBJ1-2; D: -; size: -; DNA: TGTGCCAGCAGCTTAGGCGCATTACATGGCTACACCTTC; CDR3: CASSLGALHGYTF
V: TRBV6-2/TRBV6-3; J: TRBJ2-2; D: -; size: -; DNA: TGTGCCAGCAAACCCCTGGCAGGGTCCGACGGGGAGCTGTTTTTT; CDR3: CASKPLAGSDGELFF
V: TRBV10-2; J: TRBJ2-7; D: -; size: -; DNA: TGCGCCAGCAGGCCGGGACACCAAACCTACGAGCAGTACTTC; CDR3: CASRPGHQTYEQYF
V: TRBV5-5; J: TRBJ2-2; D: -; size: -; DNA: TGTGCCAGCAGCCGGGTGGGGGGGGCAGGCGGGGAGCTGTTTTTT; CDR3: CASSRVGGAGGELFF
V: TRBV3-1; J: TRBJ1-2; D: -; size: once; DNA: TGTGCCAGCAGCCAAGAAGATACCGGCTACTATGGCTACACCTTC; CDR3: CASSQEDTGYYGYTF
V: TRBV6-6; J: TRBJ2-7; D: -; size: -; DNA: TGTGCCAGCAGTTACTCTCTCGGGCTCGAGCAGTACTTC; CDR3: CASSYSLGLEQYF
V: TRBV2; J: TRBJ1-1; D: TRBD1; size: -; DNA: TGTGCCAGCAGTGAATCGGGACAGGGGAAAGCTTTCTTT; CDR3: CASSESGQGKAFF
V: TRBV6-5; J: TRBJ2-5; D: TRBD2; size: -; DNA: TGTGTCAGCAGTTACGGGCGGGGGGGCGGTGGGCTAGAGACCCAGTACTTC; CDR3: CVSSYGRGGGGLETQYF
V: TRBV5-1; J: TRBJ2-5; D: -; size: -; DNA: TGCGCCAGCGGCTTGGTGGGTGAGACCCAGTACTTC; CDR3: CASGLVGETQYF
V: TRBV10-3; J: TRBJ2-3; D: -; size: many; DNA: TGTGCCATCAGTGCGTCGGGGAGCACAGATACGCAGTATTTT; CDR3: CAISASGSTDTQYF
V: TRBV27; J: TRBJ2-5; D: -; size: many; DNA: TGTGCCAGCAGTGACTCAGGGAAACAAGAGACCCAGTACTTC; CDR3: CASSDSGKQETQYF